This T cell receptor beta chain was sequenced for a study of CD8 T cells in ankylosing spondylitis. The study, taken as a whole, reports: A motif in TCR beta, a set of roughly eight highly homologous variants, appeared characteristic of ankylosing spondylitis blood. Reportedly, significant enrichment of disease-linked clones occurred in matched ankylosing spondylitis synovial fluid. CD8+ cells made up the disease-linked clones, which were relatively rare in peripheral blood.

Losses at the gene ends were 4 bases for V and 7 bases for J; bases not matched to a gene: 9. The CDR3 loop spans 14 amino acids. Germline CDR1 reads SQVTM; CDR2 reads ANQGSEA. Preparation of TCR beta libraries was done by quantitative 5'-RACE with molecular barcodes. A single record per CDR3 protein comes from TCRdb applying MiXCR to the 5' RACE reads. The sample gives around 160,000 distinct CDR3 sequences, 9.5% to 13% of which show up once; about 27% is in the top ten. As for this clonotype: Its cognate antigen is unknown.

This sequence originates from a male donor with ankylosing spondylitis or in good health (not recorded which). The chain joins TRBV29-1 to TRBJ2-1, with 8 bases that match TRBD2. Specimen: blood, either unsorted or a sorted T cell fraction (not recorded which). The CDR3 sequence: CSVVGLGTSNEQFF. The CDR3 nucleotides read TGCAGCGTTGTGGGGCTAGGGACTAGTAATGAGCAGTTCTTC.